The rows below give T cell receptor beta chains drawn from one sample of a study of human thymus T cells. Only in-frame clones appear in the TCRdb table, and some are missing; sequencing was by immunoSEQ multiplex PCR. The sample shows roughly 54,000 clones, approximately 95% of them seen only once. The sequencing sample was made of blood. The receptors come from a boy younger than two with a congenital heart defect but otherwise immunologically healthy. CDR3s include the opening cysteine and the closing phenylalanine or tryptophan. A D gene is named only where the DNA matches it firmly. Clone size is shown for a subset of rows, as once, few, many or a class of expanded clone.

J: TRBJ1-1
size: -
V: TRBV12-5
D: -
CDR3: CASGLVLGGPEAFF
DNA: TGTGCTAGTGGTTTGGTTCTAGGGGGGCCTGAAGCTTTCTTT

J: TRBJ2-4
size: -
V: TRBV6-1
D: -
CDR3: CASSEMRVAKNIQYF
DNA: TGTGCCAGCAGTGAAATGCGGGTCGCCAAAAACATTCAGTACTTC

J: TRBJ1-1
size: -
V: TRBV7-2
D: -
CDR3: CASSLDGRTEAFF
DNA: TGTGCCAGCAGCTTAGATGGTAGGACTGAAGCTTTCTTT

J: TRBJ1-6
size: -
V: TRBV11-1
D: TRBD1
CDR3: CASSRSQGAVSPLHF
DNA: TGTGCCAGCAGCCGTTCACAGGGGGCCGTCTCACCCCTCCACTTT

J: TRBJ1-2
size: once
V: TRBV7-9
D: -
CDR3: CASSLDLVQGRYTF
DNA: TGTGCCAGCAGCTTAGATCTGGTACAGGGAAGGTACACCTTC

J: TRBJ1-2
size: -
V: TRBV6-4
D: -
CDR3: CASRWVDLGYTF
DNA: TGTGCCAGCAGGTGGGTAGATCTCGGCTACACCTTC

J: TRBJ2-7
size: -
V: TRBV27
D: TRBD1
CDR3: CASSPGTVSYEQYF
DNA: TGTGCCAGCAGTCCCGGGACAGTGAGCTACGAGCAGTACTTC

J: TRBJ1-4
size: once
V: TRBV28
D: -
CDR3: CASSPGGEVGKLFF
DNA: TGTGCCAGCAGCCCCGGGGGTGAGGTGGGAAAACTGTTTTTT

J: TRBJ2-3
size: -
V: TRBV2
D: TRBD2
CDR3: CASIGPGLAGGTDTQYF
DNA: TGTGCCAGCATCGGGCCGGGCCTAGCGGGGGGCACAGATACGCAGTATTTT

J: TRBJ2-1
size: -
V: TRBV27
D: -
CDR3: CASSLVAGSYNEQFF
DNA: TGTGCCAGCAGTTTGGTCGCGGGGAGCTACAATGAGCAGTTCTTC

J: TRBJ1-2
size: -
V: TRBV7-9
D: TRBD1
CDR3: CASSPWTGTNPKGPNGYTF
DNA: TGTGCCAGCAGCCCTTGGACAGGGACGAACCCTAAAGGACCGAACGGCTACACCTTC

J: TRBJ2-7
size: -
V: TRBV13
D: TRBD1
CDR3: CASSLEDRYEQYF
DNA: TGTGCCAGCAGCTTAGAGGACAGGTACGAGCAGTACTTC

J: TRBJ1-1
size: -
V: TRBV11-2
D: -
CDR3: CASRTITGARKMNTEAFF
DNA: TGTGCCAGCAGAACTATCACCGGGGCGAGAAAGATGAACACTGAAGCTTTCTTT

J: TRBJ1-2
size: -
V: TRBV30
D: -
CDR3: CAWSVWAYGYTF
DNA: TGTGCCTGGAGTGTATGGGCCTATGGCTACACCTTC

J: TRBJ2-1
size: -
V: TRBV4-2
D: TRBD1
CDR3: CASSQERGLYEQFF
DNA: TGTGCCAGCAGCCAAGAAAGGGGGCTATATGAGCAGTTCTTC

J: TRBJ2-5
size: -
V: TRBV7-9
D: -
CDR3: CASSSGAGYQETQYF
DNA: TGTGCCAGCAGCTCCGGGGCAGGGTACCAAGAGACCCAGTACTTC

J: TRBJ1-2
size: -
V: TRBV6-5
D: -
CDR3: CASSYAGYGYTF
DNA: TGTGCCAGCAGTTATGCCGGCTATGGCTACACCTTC

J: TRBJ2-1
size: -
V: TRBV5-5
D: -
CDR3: CASSLVYKDPFNEQFF
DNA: TGTGCCAGCAGCTTGGTGTACAAGGATCCCTTCAATGAGCAGTTCTTC

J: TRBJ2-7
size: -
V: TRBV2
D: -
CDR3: CASRMGLTQSYEQYF
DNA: TGTGCCAGCAGAATGGGACTGACTCAGTCCTACGAGCAGTACTTC

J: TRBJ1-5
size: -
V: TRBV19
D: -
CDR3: CASSIEGYSNQPQHF
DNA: TGTGCCAGTAGTATAGAAGGTTATAGCAATCAGCCCCAGCATTTT

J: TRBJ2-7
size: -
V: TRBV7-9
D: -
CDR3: CASSWDTYEQYF
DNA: TGTGCCAGCAGCTGGGACACCTACGAGCAGTACTTC

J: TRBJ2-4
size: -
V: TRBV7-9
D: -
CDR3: CASSLGRGGQNF
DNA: TGTGCCAGCAGCTTAGGTAGGGGGGGCCAGAACTTC

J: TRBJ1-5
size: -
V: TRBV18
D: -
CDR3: CASSPEASQPQHF
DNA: TGTGCCAGCTCACCGGAGGCGAGTCAGCCCCAGCATTTT

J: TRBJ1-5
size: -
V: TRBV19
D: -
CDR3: CASSIVGARQPQHF
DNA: TGTGCCAGTAGTATCGTGGGGGCTAGGCAGCCCCAGCATTTT

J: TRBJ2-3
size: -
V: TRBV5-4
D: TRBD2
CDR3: CASSLGLASSTDTQYF
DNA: TGTGCCAGCAGCTTGGGACTAGCCTCAAGCACAGATACGCAGTATTTT

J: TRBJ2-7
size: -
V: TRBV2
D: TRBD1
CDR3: CASSAAGTGYNEQYF
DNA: TGTGCCAGCAGTGCCGCCGGGACAGGATATAACGAGCAGTACTTC

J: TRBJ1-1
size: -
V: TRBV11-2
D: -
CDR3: CASSPRHGPMNTEAFF
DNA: TGTGCCAGCAGCCCCCGACACGGACCCATGAACACTGAAGCTTTCTTT

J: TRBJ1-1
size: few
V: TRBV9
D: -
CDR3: CASSGRKTEAFF
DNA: TGTGCCAGCAGCGGACGTAAGACCGAAGCTTTCTTT

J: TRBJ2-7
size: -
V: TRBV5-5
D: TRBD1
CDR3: CASSLGTGGEQYF
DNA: TGTGCCAGCAGCTTGGGGACAGGGGGCGAGCAGTACTTC

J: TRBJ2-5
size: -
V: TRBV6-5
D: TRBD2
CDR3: CASSYNPSGQETQYF
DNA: TGTGCCAGCAGTTACAACCCTAGCGGTCAAGAGACCCAGTACTTC

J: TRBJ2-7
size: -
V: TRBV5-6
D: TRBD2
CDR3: CASSWAGTRSYEQYF
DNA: TGTGCCAGCAGCTGGGCCGGGACTAGGTCGTACGAGCAGTACTTC

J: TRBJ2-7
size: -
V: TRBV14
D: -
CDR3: CASSPRLGLYEQYF
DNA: TGTGCCAGCAGCCCGCGACTAGGTCTCTACGAGCAGTACTTC

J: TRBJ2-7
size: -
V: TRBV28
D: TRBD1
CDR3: CASRAGTGGSYEQYF
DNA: TGTGCCAGCAGAGCCGGGACAGGGGGATCCTACGAGCAGTACTTC

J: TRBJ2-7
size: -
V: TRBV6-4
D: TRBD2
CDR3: CASSVSSGEIYEQYF
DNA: TGTGCCAGCAGTGTATCTAGCGGGGAAATCTACGAGCAGTACTTC

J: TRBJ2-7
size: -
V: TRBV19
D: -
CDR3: CASSADSYYEQYF
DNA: TGTGCCAGTAGTGCCGACAGTTACTACGAGCAGTACTTC

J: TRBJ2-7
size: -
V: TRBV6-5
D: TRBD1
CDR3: CASRGQGHSYEQYF
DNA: TGTGCCAGCAGGGGACAGGGGCACTCCTACGAGCAGTACTTC

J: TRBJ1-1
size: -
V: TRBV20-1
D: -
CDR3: CSARVNTEAFF
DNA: TGCAGTGCTCGAGTGAACACTGAAGCTTTCTTT

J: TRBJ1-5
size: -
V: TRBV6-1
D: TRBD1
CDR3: CASSQGVGNQPQHF
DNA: TGTGCCAGCAGTCAGGGGGTTGGCAATCAGCCCCAGCATTTT

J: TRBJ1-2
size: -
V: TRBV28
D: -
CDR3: CASSSWDGHYGYTF
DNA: TGTGCCAGCAGTTCGTGGGACGGCCACTATGGCTACACCTTC

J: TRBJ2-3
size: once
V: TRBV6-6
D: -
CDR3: CASSPETDTQYF
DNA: TGTGCCAGCAGTCCAGAAACAGATACGCAGTATTTT

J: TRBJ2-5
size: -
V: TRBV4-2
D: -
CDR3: CASSYLGGETQYF
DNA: TGTGCCAGCAGCTATCTAGGGGGAGAGACCCAGTACTTC

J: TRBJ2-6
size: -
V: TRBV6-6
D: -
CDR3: CASSMAPYSGANVLTF
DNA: TGTGCCAGCAGTATGGCCCCTTACTCTGGGGCCAACGTCCTGACTTTC

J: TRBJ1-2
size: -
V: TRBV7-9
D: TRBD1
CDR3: CASSLPTGDGDGYTF
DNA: TGTGCCAGCAGCCTCCCTACAGGGGATGGGGATGGCTACACCTTC

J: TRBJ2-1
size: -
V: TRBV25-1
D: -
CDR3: CASSEAGHNEQFF
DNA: TGTGCCAGCAGTGAGGCCGGACACAATGAGCAGTTCTTC

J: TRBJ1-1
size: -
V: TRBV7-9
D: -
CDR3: CASSSGTSNTEAFF
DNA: TGTGCCAGCAGCTCCGGGACATCGAACACTGAAGCTTTCTTT

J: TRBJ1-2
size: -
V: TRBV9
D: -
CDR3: CASSVALSYGYTF
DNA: TGTGCCAGCAGCGTAGCTTTGAGTTATGGCTACACCTTC

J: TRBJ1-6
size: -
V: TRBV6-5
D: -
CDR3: CASTSLSSYNSPLHF
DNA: TGTGCCAGCACATCCCTCAGCTCCTATAATTCACCCCTCCACTTT

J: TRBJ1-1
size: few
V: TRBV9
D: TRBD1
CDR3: CASSVVTGWTEAFF
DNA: TGTGCCAGCAGCGTAGTGACAGGGTGGACTGAAGCTTTCTTT

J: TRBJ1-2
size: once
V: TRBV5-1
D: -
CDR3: CASSSPPDGYTF
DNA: TGCGCCAGCAGCTCCCCTCCTGATGGCTACACCTTC

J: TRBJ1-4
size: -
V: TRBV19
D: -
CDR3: CASNTRVDKVTNEKLFF
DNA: TGTGCCAGTAACACCAGGGTCGACAAAGTGACTAATGAAAAACTGTTTTTT

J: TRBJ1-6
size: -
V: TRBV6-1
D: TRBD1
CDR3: CASSDLRDSSYNSPLHF
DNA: TGTGCCAGCAGTGACCTCCGGGACAGCTCCTATAATTCACCCCTCCACTTT